The 14 T cell receptor beta chains below all came from one sample that was sequenced in a study of cytomegalovirus exposure and HLA in healthy donors. The PCR was carried out with 60 Vbeta primers and 13 Jbeta primers. Using immunoSEQ multiplex PCR, the repertoire was profiled, and TCRdb retains in-frame clones only, with some absent. Of 130,000 or so clones listed, about 62% are singletons. Sequenced material: PBMCs. The origin of the receptors is a woman aged 40-49 years in good health and CMV-seropositive.

This chain joins TRBV7-6 and TRBJ2-1; 12 bases are a match to TRBD2. Germline V gene sequence: CDR1 SGHVS, CDR2 FNYEAQ. The CDR3 covers 18 residues. V lost 1 base to trimming and J lost 3 bases; unmatched junction nucleotides: 7. This chain's CDR3 is CASSLGGLTSGSYNEQFF. The CDR3 region has the DNA TGTGCCAGCAGCTTAGGGGGGCTGACTAGCGGGAGCTACAATGAGCAGTTCTTC.

The J gene is TRBJ1-6, the V gene TRBV10-3; TRBD1 agrees at 8 bases. The CDR3 loop spans 14 amino acids. The V gene end was trimmed by 7 bases and the J gene end by 9 bases; junction bases not matched to a gene: 8. The V gene's germline CDR1 is ENHRY and CDR2 SYGVKD. The CDR3 DNA sequence: TGTGCCATCACTCAGGGGGCAGATAGTTCACCCCTCCACTTT. Protein product: CAITQGADSSPLHF.

This clone was found a few times. The V gene is TRBV5-1, the J gene TRBJ1-1; D perhaps matches TRBD1 (5 bases). With 6 bases removed from V and 3 bases from J, the gap between germline ends came to 15 bases. The CDR3 covers 14 residues. Germline V gene sequence: CDR1 SGHRS, CDR2 YFSETQ. DNA of the CDR3: TGCGCCAGCACCTGGAATGGGGGGGACACTGAAGCTTTCTTT. Protein: CASTWNGGDTEAFF.

This clone was seen a few times. The chain combines TRBV30 with TRBJ1-3; 8 bases fit TRBD1. After removal of 3 bases from V and 2 bases from J, the junction contained 6 bases not matched to a gene. The V gene's germline CDR1 is GTSNPN and CDR2 SVGIG (reference sequence). The CDR3 totals 15 residues. The DNA of the CDR3 is TGTGCCTGGAGGGACAGGGCGGCAACTGGAAACACCATATATTTT. Residues: CAWRDRAATGNTIYF. Supplemented by reference TRBV30 and TRBJ1-3, the full variable domain reads SQTIHQWPATLVQPVGSPLSLECTVEGTSNPNLYWYRQAAGRGLQLLFYSVGIGQISSEVPQNLSASRPQDRQFILSSKKLLLSDSGFYLCAWRDRAATGNTIYFGEGSWLTVV.

The table lists this clone with a few counts. Different DNA sequences within this sample yield the same CDR3. The CDR3 coding sequence is TGTGCCAGCAGTTTCCGGGGGAACTATGGCTACACCTTC. This gives the protein CASSFRGNYGYTF. The chain carries TRBV28 and TRBJ1-2, with a weak D call TRBD1 (5 bases). The CDR3 loop spans 13 amino acids. Trimming removed 3 bases at V and 2 bases at J, with 7 bases between. The germline V gene has CDR1 MDHEN and CDR2 SYDVKM.

This rearrangement joins TRBV5-1 to TRBJ2-3; TRBD2 matches 11 bases. Germline CDR1 SGHRS, CDR2 YFSETQ. This CDR3 is 15 amino acids long. V was clipped by 4 bases and J by 6 bases; unmatched bases: 7. The CDR3 protein is CASSVLAGVPDTQYF. CDR3 DNA: TGCGCCAGCAGCGTACTAGCGGGAGTACCGGATACGCAGTATTTT.

To note about this clone: A much more abundant neighbour one base away suggests this may be a read error. The CDR3 here is CASSLRDTEAFF. DNA of the CDR3: TGTGCCAGCAGCCTCAGGGACACTGAAGCTTTCTTT. The gene calls are TRBV5-6 and TRBJ1-1, with D perhaps matching TRBD1 (5 bases). This CDR3 is 12 amino acids long. Germline V lookup: CDR1 SGHDT, CDR2 YYEEEE. V lost 4 bases and J lost 3, with 7 bases in between.

Concerning this clone itself: At the DNA level, this CDR3 is encoded by other sequences in the same sample as well. V is TRBV19 and J is TRBJ1-5; D gene ambiguous. Germline lookup yields CDR1 LNHDA and CDR2 SQIVND (reference sequence). The CDR3 length is 12 residues. Trimming cost V 9 bases and J 0 bases, with 6 bases left between them. CDR3 bases: TGTGCCAGCCGGGGTAGCAATCAGCCCCAGCATTTT. Its translation: CASRGSNQPQHF.

V gene TRBV6-1 combines with J gene TRBJ1-2, with TRBD1 as a possible D gene (5 bases). Looked up from germline, CDR1 is MNHNS and CDR2 is SASEGT. This CDR3 spans 14 amino acids. Trimming cost V 2 bases and J 6 bases, with 13 bases left between them. The CDR3 here is CASSELGRTNGYTF. The CDR3 DNA reads as TGTGCCAGCAGTGAACTGGGAAGGACAAATGGCTACACCTTC.

This clone showed up just once. The rearrangement joins TRBV27 to TRBJ1-2, with TRBD1 matching 8 bases. The CDR3 has 14 amino acids. Germline CDR1 and CDR2: MNHEY and SMNVEV (reference sequence). With V trimmed by 4 bases and J by 5 bases, 6 bases remained unmatched. The CDR3 protein is CASSWTGREYGYTF. The CDR3 bases are TGTGCCAGCAGTTGGACAGGGAGGGAGTATGGCTACACCTTC.

V is TRBV6-5 and J is TRBJ2-1; 8 nucleotides match TRBD2. Per germline, CDR1 MNHEY and CDR2 SVGAGI. This CDR3 comprises 15 residues. V shed 6 bases and J 2 bases; nucleotides not matched to a gene: 6. The CDR3 loop is CASRRAGEPYNEQFF. CDR3 sequence (DNA): TGTGCCAGCAGGCGAGCGGGAGAGCCCTACAATGAGCAGTTCTTC.

The chain combines TRBV6-1 with TRBJ1-5; the match to TRBD1 covers 10 bases. In germline, CDR1 is MNHNS, CDR2 SASEGT. The CDR3 has 15 amino acids. V was clipped by 4 bases and J by 6 bases; unmatched bases: 6. In nucleotides, the CDR3 is TGTGCCAGCAGTGCATCCGGGACAGGGGCTCAGCCCCAGCATTTT. Its translation: CASSASGTGAQPQHF.

This clone was observed a handful of times. The rearrangement uses TRBV5-4 and TRBJ1-1; D perhaps matches TRBD1 (5 bases). CDR1 is SGHNT, CDR2 YYREEE, per germline (reference sequence). This CDR3 region has 14 residues. Deletions cut 1 base from V and 1 base from J, with 8 bases between. The CDR3 region is CASSLSRENTEAFF. The CDR3 DNA reads as TGTGCCAGCAGCTTGAGCAGGGAGAACACTGAAGCTTTCTTT. Full variable domain (outside the CDR3, taken from reference TRBV5-4 and TRBJ1-1): ETGVTQSPTHLIKTRGQQVTLRCSSQSGHNTVSWYQQALGQGPQFIFQYYREEENGRGNFPPRFSGLQFPNYSSELNVNALELDDSALYLCASSLSRENTEAFFGQGTRLTVV.

The rearrangement uses TRBV27 and TRBJ2-2; tentatively, D is TRBD2 (5 bases). CDR1 and CDR2 (germline): MNHEY, SMNVEV (reference sequence). The V and J ends lost 6 bases and 4 bases respectively, with 15 bases between them. This CDR3 has 15 residues. The CDR3 DNA is TGTGCCAGCAGCAACAACCGCGGAGGCACCGGGGAGCTGTTTTTT. This encodes CASSNNRGGTGELFF.